This TCR beta chain is from a study of cytomegalovirus exposure and HLA in healthy donors. Study-level points and caveats: A classifier reportedly called cytomegalovirus status with high sensitivity and specificity. A later analysis found first-cohort TCR clusters tended to co-occur in the approximately 110 validation repertoires. The authors enumerated 150 to 200 TCR beta chains as linked to cytomegalovirus.

From the roughly 110-subject validation cohort, which was separate from the roughly 630-subject first cohort, the donors were drawn. This CDR3 is 15 amino acids long. Germline CDR1 and CDR2: SGHVS and FQNEAQ. Trimming stripped 2 bases from V and 6 bases from J, with 16 bases between. Assay: immunoSEQ multiplex PCR; the TCRdb copy retains only in-frame clones and omits some. The table has 350,000 or so clones, roughly 88% seen once. About this clone: Its antigen is currently unknown.

The chain combines TRBV7-8 with TRBJ1-1; D is possibly TRBD1 (6 bases). Sequenced input: PBMCs. The TCR was taken from a woman under 30 in good health and CMV-seronegative. The CDR3 region is CASSLPNRDIPEAFF. In nucleotides, the CDR3 is TGTGCCAGCAGCTTACCCAACAGGGATATCCCTGAAGCTTTCTTT.